This entry features one T cell receptor (beta chain) sequence. The sample is drawn from a study of PD-L1 blockade in urothelial cancer. Study in general: The median T cell count in blood samples was some 150,000.

The protocol was immunoSEQ multiplex PCR, while the TCRdb copy is restricted to in-frame clones and leaves out a portion. The table records tens of thousands of clones, roughly four fifths of them present only once. The source of this sequence is a man between 65 and 85 years old with urothelial cancer. The material was PBMCs, obtained around atezolizumab (anti-PD-L1) treatment.

The CDR3 reads CASSPRLAGDTQYF. CDR3 in DNA: TGTGCCAGCAGCCCCCGACTAGCGGGAGATACGCAGTATTTT. J is TRBJ2-3 and V is TRBV9; 10 nucleotides agree with TRBD2. V gave up 4 bases and J gave up 5 bases; unmatched junction bases: 4. This CDR3 spans 14 amino acids. Germline CDR1 and CDR2: SGDLS and YYNGEE.